Given below is one TCR beta chain in context. CDR3 length equals 15 residues. Germline V gene lookup returns CDR1 SGDLS and CDR2 YYNGEE. The V gene lost 4 bases and the J gene lost 6 bases, with 16 bases spanning the gap. The sample originates from a study of cytomegalovirus exposure and HLA in healthy donors. PCR primers comprised 60 Vbeta and 13 Jbeta primers. The data were produced by immunoSEQ multiplex PCR, yet TCRdb's version contains in-frame clones alone and is incomplete. Of about 94,000 clones listed, around two thirds were seen once; the top ten hold about 3.9%. This chain uses TRBV9 with TRBJ1-4, with D possibly being TRBD1 (6 bases). What was sequenced was PBMCs. This sequence was found in a man aged 25 to 40 in good health and CMV-seronegative. The CDR3 spells CASSREGVVDEKLFF. CDR3 in DNA: TGTGCCAGCAGCCGTGAGGGGGTGGTCGATGAAAAACTGTTTTTT.